These T cell receptor beta chains were read from a single sample in a study of regulatory T cells in long-lasting Graves disease. TCRdb re-analysed the multiplex PCR reads in MiXCR, keeping a single row per CDR3 protein. The sample contains 450,000 to 500,000 distinct CDR3 sequences, 15% to 20% of which appear only once. These sequences were also reported in another study, on T cells in Graves' hyperthyroidism and ophthalmopathy.

Sequencing was performed on peripheral blood mononuclear cells (PBMCs), taken at new diagnosis, from a patient treated with antithyroid drugs. These receptors were obtained from a man aged 40-50 years with Graves disease. CDR3s include the opening cysteine and the closing phenylalanine or tryptophan. Fields, in order: V gene, clone size, J gene, CDR3 length, D gene, CDR3 DNA, CDR3 protein. D genes are given only for firm matches. Only part of the rows carry a size: once, few, many, or a class if the clone is expanded.

TRBV12-3/TRBV12-4	many	TRBJ2-7	14	TRBD1	TGTGCCAGCAAACAGGGGCGAAATTCCTACGAGCAGTACTTC	CASKQGRNSYEQYF
TRBV5-4	few	TRBJ2-3	17	TRBD2	TGTGCCAGCAGCTTGGTGGCTAGCGGGAAACACACAGATACGCAGTATTTT	CASSLVASGKHTDTQYF
TRBV5-1	many	TRBJ2-7	14	TRBD2	TGCGCCAGCAGCTTGGTGCGGGAGCCCTACGAGCAGTACTTC	CASSLVREPYEQYF
TRBV12-3/TRBV12-4	-	TRBJ2-1	13	-	TGTGCCAGCAAGGGGGGCAGCTACAATGAGCAGTTCTTC	CASKGGSYNEQFF
TRBV2	few	TRBJ2-3	14	-	TGTGCCAGCAGTGATAACTTGGAGGGAGCACCGCAGTATTTT	CASSDNLEGAPQYF
TRBV27	many	TRBJ2-5	13	-	TGTGCCAGCAAGGGCCGAGTCGTGGAGACCCAGTACTTC	CASKGRVVETQYF
TRBV9	-	TRBJ1-1	15	TRBD1	TGTGCCAGCAGCGTCGGGACAGCTATGAACACTGAAGCTTTCTTT	CASSVGTAMNTEAFF
TRBV10-1	few	TRBJ2-4	16	TRBD2	TGCGCCAGCAGTGGTCCCCGGGAGGGTGGCAAAAACATTCAGTACTTC	CASSGPREGGKNIQYF
TRBV7-2	many	TRBJ2-1	13	TRBD1	TGTGCCAGCAGCCTAGACAGGGTAGCGGAGCAGTTCTTC	CASSLDRVAEQFF
TRBV15	once	TRBJ1-1	15	-	TGTGCCACCAGCAGAGATTTTAGGGGAAACACTGAAGCTTTCTTT	CATSRDFRGNTEAFF
TRBV12-3/TRBV12-4	few	TRBJ1-3	16	-	TGTGCCAGCAGTTTTATGGGGACCAGGGCAGGAAACACCATATATTTT	CASSFMGTRAGNTIYF
TRBV5-4	-	TRBJ2-1	16	TRBD2	TGTGCCAGCAGCTTGAGAGTTAGCGGGAGCTACAATGAGCAGTTCTTC	CASSLRVSGSYNEQFF
TRBV12-3/TRBV12-4	many	TRBJ2-7	16	-	TGTGCCAGCAGTTTATGGGGGGGCCCCAATGGCTACGAGCAGTACTTC	CASSLWGGPNGYEQYF
TRBV5-1	many	TRBJ1-2	18	-	TGTGCCAGCAGCTTGGCCAGCGCAGGGGATGGGGGAAACTATGGCTACACCTTC	CASSLASAGDGGNYGYTF
TRBV20-1	many	TRBJ2-2	13	-	TGCAGTGCTAGCAGGGCCGGCACCGGGGAGCTGTTTTTT	CSASRAGTGELFF
TRBV6-1	-	TRBJ2-2	16	-	TGTGCCAGCCCCAGGGGGGAAGCAGCGAACACCGGGGAGCTGTTTTTT	CASPRGEAANTGELFF
TRBV6-1	few	TRBJ1-1	15	-	TGTGCCAGCAGTGCCCCATCCTCGACATTCACTGAAGCTTTCTTT	CASSAPSSTFTEAFF
TRBV10-3	few	TRBJ1-1	14	-	TGTGCCATCACCCGAGGGAGTTCGGACACTGAAGCTTTCTTT	CAITRGSSDTEAFF
TRBV10-3	-	TRBJ1-6	13	-	TGTGCCATCACCGGTTTGGAGAATTCACCCCTCCACTTT	CAITGLENSPLHF
TRBV25-1	few	TRBJ2-3	14	-	TGTGCCAGCGGGGGGCTGGCGTTGGGCGATACGCAGTATTTT	CASGGLALGDTQYF
TRBV11-2	many	TRBJ2-1	15	-	TGTGCCAGCAGCCAAACCGGGACGAGTGGAAATGAGCAGTTCTTC	CASSQTGTSGNEQFF
TRBV15	-	TRBJ2-3	11	-	TGTGCCACCATGAGGGCAGATACGCAGTATTTT	CATMRADTQYF
TRBV20-1	many	TRBJ2-3	13	-	TGCAGTGCTAGTTATCAATCCACAGATACGCAGTATTTT	CSASYQSTDTQYF